This T cell receptor beta chain was profiled in a study of spatial heterogeneity in lung cancer (dated by TCRdb to the late 2010s). With respect to the entire study: Beta-chain transcripts were consistently detected in greater numbers than alpha-chain transcripts, which likely reflects a higher abundance of beta-chain transcripts. The study linked features of the TCR repertoire to counts of nonsynonymous mutations, which were determined by whole-exome sequencing of tumor tissue. At surgery, over 200 tumor regions, some 61 matched nontumor lung samples and 56 PBMC samples were TCR-sequenced for both alpha and beta chains. The study quantitatively compared TCR alpha and beta repertoires across multiple tumor regions, matched nontumor lung and blood in non-small cell lung cancer. In the raw uncorrected reads, each unique combination of TCR and UMI appeared more than ten times on average.

Library method: 5' RACE. Instrument on record: NextSeq 500. The TCR library protocol attached a unique molecular identifier to each TCR cDNA molecule to allow correction of PCR and sequencing errors. On the study's bioinformatics: TCR identification, UMI-based error correction and CDR3 extraction were performed with Decombinator tools. TCRs above a frequency of 2 per 1,000, corresponding to the top 1% of the tumor frequency distribution, were defined as expanded. Renyi diversity was calculated using the R vegan package after each repertoire was subsampled 100 times to 5,000 TCRs. CDR3 similarity networks were constructed using string-kernel similarity of amino acid triplets, with links drawn between CDR3s whose pairwise similarity was above 0.82. In TCRdb, the public reads were trimmed at Q25 with fastp and aligned with MiXCR, with productive beta chains retained. Identical CDR3 proteins give one entry, which carries the most common genes and DNA. V and J calls and clone size were set by TCRdb, not the authors. The sample data list approximately 52,000 distinct CDR3 sequences, and over 5.5% of these were observed just once. The top ten hold approximately 2.6% of the sample.

A word on this clonotype: The antigen it recognizes is unknown. No much larger clone exists at a distance of one base, and base qualities are not known.

The time point label, read with the paper, signifies: sample taken at primary tumor resection. Whole RNA extracted from tumor and nontumor lung tissue, or from cryopreserved PBMC samples, was used for TCR sequencing without cell sorting. The donors were fewer than 90 patients from the lung TRACERx cohort who had early-stage, untreated non-small cell lung cancer. A patient was chosen for TCR sequencing only when enough RNA was available from at least two tumor regions. Broad study findings and their caveats: Confirming at a functional level the hypothesis that regional TCRs recognize regional mutations was considered to require additional single-cell paired TCR alpha and beta sequencing. Ubiquitous expanded tumor TCRs showed up in blood more often at tumor resection than at routine follow-up.

V loses 4 bases, J loses 3 bases, and the germline ends lie 16 bases apart. The germline V gene (reference sequence) gives CDR1 as LGHDT and CDR2 as YNNKEL. The CDR3 sequence holds 16 residues, the cysteine and phenylalanine included. The only DNA kept is the CDR3, 48 bases in frame from the first base. The source material was PBMCs, sampled at surgery. This sequence originates from a female donor with early-stage non-small cell lung cancer. The chain links TRBV3-1 with TRBJ2-1, with a weak D call of TRBD1 (5 bases match). The DNA sequence follows: TGTGCCAGCAGCCCTGCTCTTCAGGGCAACTACAATGAGCAGTTCTTC. Its protein reads: CASSPALQGNYNEQFF.